These 30 T cell receptor beta chains were all obtained from the same sample, sequenced in a study of CD4 and CD8 cells across lung adenocarcinoma regions listed by TCRdb under 2018. The receptor library was made with PCR. Sequencing relied on a HiSeq X Ten. TCRdb took the public reads, trimmed them with fastp at Q25, ran MiXCR for clone calling and kept in-frame beta chains. Every distinct CDR3 protein forms one entry, paired with its most common genes and DNA. Counted in this sample were 3,000 to 4,000 distinct CDR3 sequences; roughly 60% of them appeared once. Of the sample, around 20% falls within the top ten clones. The sample comprised CD4+ T cells from the margin of a lung tumor. The cell subset or site tag for this specimen amounts to: tumor margin region. All receptors come from a male donor with lung adenocarcinoma. The CD4 and CD8 labels of this study may be unreliable.

The chain links TRBV6-1 to TRBJ1-5, with 7 bases aligning to TRBD1. Germline-derived CDR1 and CDR2 are MNHNS and SASEGT. Trimming cost V 5 bases and J 0 bases; bases outside gene matches: 10. The CDR3 has 17 amino acids. The chain's CDR3 is CASSPRQGLSSNQPQHF. DNA of the CDR3: TGTGCCAGCAGTCCGCGACAGGGACTAAGTAGCAATCAGCCCCAGCATTTT.

Relative to its sample, this clonotype is large (0.1 to 1%). This chain's CDR3 is CASSGGTGWETQYF. The CDR3, as DNA: TGTGCCAGCAGTGGAGGGACAGGGTGGGAGACCCAGTACTTC. V gene TRBV6-1 combines with J gene TRBJ2-5; 9 bases agree with TRBD1. Germline V gives CDR1 MNHNS, CDR2 SASEGT. J was trimmed by 5 bases and V by 4 bases; bases with no gene match: 5. This CDR3 has 14 residues.

In this sample, this clonotype turned up a few times. This chain connects TRBV6-1 to TRBJ2-1; tentatively, D is TRBD1 or TRBD2 (7 bases each). This CDR3 is built from 17 residues. Trimming took 1 base from V and 0 from J, leaving 13 bases between them. Germline V gene sequence: CDR1 MNHNS, CDR2 SASEGT. The CDR3 bases are TGTGCCAGCAGTGAAGAGGGGGCGGGAGACTCCTACAATGAGCAGTTCTTC. Protein: CASSEEGAGDSYNEQFF.

This clonotype has a single count. CDR3 DNA sequence: TGTGCCAGCAGCTATCGGACGGGGGATAGGTACTTC. It yields the protein CASSYRTGDRYF. This rearrangement joins TRBV14 to TRBJ2-5; D perhaps matches TRBD2 (6 bases). This CDR3 has 12 residues. The V end lost 5 bases, the J end lost 13 bases, and 17 bases lay between the germline ends. Germline CDR1 is SGHDN and CDR2 is FVKESK. Full variable domain (remainder filled in from reference TRBV14 and TRBJ2-5): EAGVTQFPSHSVIEKGQTVTLRCDPISGHDNLYWYRRVMGKEIKFLLHFVKESKQDESGMPNNRFLAERTGGTYSTLKVQPAELEDSGVYFCASSYRTGDRYFGPGTRLLVL.

A few counts support this clonotype. V usage is TRBV7-2 and J usage is TRBJ2-1, with 7 nucleotides matching TRBD2. The CDR3 has 15 amino acids. Germline V lookup: CDR1 SGHTA, CDR2 FQGNSA. V trimming: 5 bases; J trimming: 5 bases; junction bases outside the gene matches: 9. CDR3 residues: CASSLTLTSDNEQFF. The CDR3 DNA reads TGTGCCAGCAGCCTAACATTAACTAGCGACAATGAGCAGTTCTTC. Full variable domain (missing parts from reference TRBV7-2 and TRBJ2-1): GAGVSQSPSNKVTEKGKDVELRCDPISGHTALYWYRQSLGQGLEFLIYFQGNSAPDKSGLPSDRFSAERTGGSVSTLTIQRTQQEDSAVYLCASSLTLTSDNEQFFGPGTRLTVL.

The chain joins TRBV25-1 to TRBJ2-3; 8 nucleotides agree with TRBD1. The DNA end lines up better with TRBJ2-7; the J call may be wrong. The CDR3 length is 16 residues. CDR1 and CDR2 (germline): MGHDK, SYGVNS. The CDR3 sequence is CASRGAGGGPRDTQYF. CDR3 coding DNA: TGTGCCAGCAGGGGGGCAGGGGGCGGGCCTAGAGATACGCAGTACTTC.

In its sample, this clonotype ranks as medium-sized. This chain joins TRBV25-1 and TRBJ2-1, with D possibly being TRBD2 (7 bases). Near its end, the DNA agrees better with TRBJ2-7, so the J call may be wrong. The CDR3 totals 15 residues. CDR1 is MGHDK and CDR2 is SYGVNS in the germline V gene. Here the CDR3 DNA reads TGTGCCAGCAGTGGAAGGGGGGGTTTCGCCTACGAGCAGTACTTC. It specifies CASSGRGGFAYEQYF.

In DNA form, the CDR3 reads TGTGCCAGCAGTCTCAGACAGGGGTCCCAAGAGACCCAGTACTTC. Translation: CASSLRQGSQETQYF. The chain joins TRBV12-3 or TRBV12-4 to TRBJ2-5, with 8 bases matching TRBD1. V lost 5 bases and J lost 1; bases outside the gene matches: 6. The CDR3 contains 15 residues.

This chain links TRBV6-1 with TRBJ2-7; a weak D match, TRBD1 (6 bases). The V gene lost 6 bases and the J gene lost 1 base, with 13 bases spanning the gap. This CDR3 has 14 residues. Germline V gene data show CDR1 as MNHNS and CDR2 as SASEGT. CDR3 amino acids: CASRLQGRSYEQYF. In DNA, the CDR3 is TGTGCCAGCAGACTACAGGGCCGATCCTACGAGCAGTACTTC.

This clonotype was counted only a few times. This chain links TRBV12-3 or TRBV12-4 with TRBJ2-7, with D perhaps matching TRBD2 (6 bases). The end of the DNA aligns better with TRBJ2-1, so the J call may be wrong. This CDR3 region has 13 residues. CDR3 loop: CASSRGTPPGQFF. The CDR3 coding sequence is TGTGCCAGCAGTCGTGGGACTCCTCCCGGGCAGTTCTTC.

The chain has TRBV6-1 and TRBJ2-1, with 7 nucleotides matching TRBD2. This CDR3 is 14 amino acids long. Germline V gene data show CDR1 as MNHNS and CDR2 as SASEGT. V lost 9 bases to trimming and J lost 0 bases; unmatched junction nucleotides: 5. The CDR3 nucleotides read TGTGCCAGTTCTAGCGGAAGCTCCTACAATGAGCAGTTCTTC. It translates to CASSSGSSYNEQFF.

The chain is built from TRBV6-1 and TRBJ2-1; 9 nucleotides match TRBD1. The DNA end is a closer match to TRBJ2-7, so the J assignment may be wrong. The CDR3 is made up of 15 amino acids. Germline V gives CDR1 MNHNS, CDR2 SASEGT. CDR3 amino acids: CASSEAGTGLYEQYF. Written as DNA, the CDR3 is TGTGCCAGCAGTGAAGCCGGGACAGGGCTTTACGAGCAGTACTTC.

The chain couples TRBV6-1 to TRBJ1-2; D ambiguous. The CDR3 sequence is 17 residues long. With 0 bases removed from V and 6 bases from J, the gap between germline ends came to 20 bases. The germline gives CDR1 MNHNS, CDR2 SASEGT. This CDR3 reads CASSEAGWADRNHGYTF. DNA for the CDR3: TGTGCCAGCAGTGAAGCGGGTTGGGCGGATCGGAATCATGGCTACACCTTC.

The chain uses TRBV6-1 and TRBJ2-5; 9 bases fit TRBD1. The J call may be faulty, since TRBJ2-7 better matches the DNA end. The CDR3 spans 14 residues. Germline CDR1 is MNHNS and CDR2 is SASEGT. CDR3 DNA sequence: TGTGCCAGCAGGACCGGGACAGGGAATAACGAGCAGTACTTC. This sequence encodes CASRTGTGNNEQYF.

The V gene is TRBV5-1, the J gene TRBJ2-2, with 9 bases identical to TRBD2. The CDR3 covers 15 residues. After removal of 2 bases from V and 6 bases from J, the junction contained 5 bases not matched to a gene. Germline V gene sequence: CDR1 SGHRS, CDR2 YFSETQ. The CDR3 nucleotides are TGCGCCAGCAGCTTCGCAGCGGGAGGTCCCGGGGAGCTGTTTTTT. Translation: CASSFAAGGPGELFF.

The chain carries TRBV7-2 and TRBJ2-1, with 10 nucleotides matching TRBD2. Germline-derived CDR1 and CDR2 are SGHTA and FQGNSA. This CDR3 contains 15 residues. J lost 4 bases, V lost 2 bases, and 2 bases had no gene match. The CDR3 here is CASSLSSGSYNEQFF. The CDR3 region has the DNA TGTGCCAGCAGCTTATCTAGCGGGAGTTACAATGAGCAGTTCTTC.

The chain joins TRBV6-5 to TRBJ2-1; D gene uncertain. The V end lost 0 bases, the J end lost 4 bases, and 7 bases lay between the germline ends. CDR1 is MNHEY, CDR2 SVGAGI, per germline. This CDR3 comprises 14 residues. As DNA, the CDR3 is TGTGCCAGCAGTTACTCGGGCGAATACAATGAGCAGTTCTTC. Amino acid sequence: CASSYSGEYNEQFF.

This clonotype was seen a handful of times. CDR3 region: CASSQLLKGVGSYNEQFF. CDR3 nucleotide sequence: TGTGCCAGCAGCCAATTGTTGAAGGGGGTGGGCTCCTACAATGAGCAGTTCTTC. V and J are TRBV14 and TRBJ2-1; possibly TRBD1 for D (6 bases). This CDR3 is built from 18 residues. Per the germline V gene, CDR1 is SGHDN and CDR2 is FVKESK. V was pared by 2 bases and J by 0 bases, with 17 bases between.

The genes are TRBV6-1 and TRBJ1-1; D might be TRBD1 (6 bases). Germline CDR1 is MNHNS and CDR2 is SASEGT. The CDR3 covers 15 residues. Trimming removed 6 bases at V and 5 bases at J, with 19 bases between. The chain's CDR3 is CASRRGGGALTEAFF. The CDR3 nucleotides read TGTGCCAGCAGGAGAGGGGGAGGGGCATTGACTGAAGCTTTCTTT.

V usage is TRBV4-1 and J usage is TRBJ2-1; tentatively, D is TRBD1 or TRBD2 (5 bases each). The germline gives CDR1 MGHRA, CDR2 YSYEKL. Trimming removed 7 bases at V and 3 bases at J, with 16 bases between. The CDR3 sequence is 15 residues long. This chain's CDR3 is CASTKTGTNYNEQFF. The CDR3 nucleotides are TGCGCCAGCACCAAAACGGGGACCAACTACAATGAGCAGTTCTTC.

The chain carries TRBV6-5 and TRBJ1-1; D is unclear. This CDR3 comprises 16 residues. Germline-derived CDR1 and CDR2 are MNHEY and SVGAGI. V was trimmed by 2 bases and J by 6 bases, leaving 19 bases between them. CDR3 amino acids: CASSYRRASVDPEAFF. The CDR3 bases are TGTGCCAGCAGTTACCGCCGGGCCTCAGTGGATCCTGAAGCTTTCTTT.

V is TRBV6-1 and J is TRBJ2-1; D uncertain. CDR3 length: 15 residues. Trimming took 3 bases from V and 0 from J, leaving 9 bases between them. Germline CDR1 MNHNS, CDR2 SASEGT. The CDR3 loop reads CASSDYTRSYNEQFF. In nucleotides, the CDR3 is TGTGCCAGCAGTGACTATACACGCTCCTACAATGAGCAGTTCTTC.

This rearrangement joins TRBV7-2 to TRBJ2-1, with 7 bases lining up with TRBD1. Germline V gives CDR1 SGHTA, CDR2 FQGNSA. Losses at the gene ends were 3 bases for V and 1 base for J; bases not matched to a gene: 3. The CDR3 covers 15 residues. CDR3 in amino acids: CASSFRQGSYNEQFF. CDR3 coding DNA: TGTGCCAGCAGCTTCCGACAGGGTTCCTACAATGAGCAGTTCTTC.

This clonotype was picked up a small number of times. The J gene is TRBJ2-5, the V gene TRBV6-1, with 10 nucleotides matching TRBD2. This CDR3 has 17 residues. V lost 1 base, J lost 2 bases, and 7 bases stayed unmatched. The germline CDR1 and CDR2 sequences are MNHNS and SASEGT. The CDR3 spells CASSEGRLAGAQETQYF. Here the CDR3 DNA reads TGTGCCAGCAGTGAAGGGCGACTAGCGGGTGCTCAAGAGACCCAGTACTTC.

In this sample, this clonotype turned up once. The chain employs TRBV12-3 or TRBV12-4 and TRBJ2-7; D uncertain. Near its end, the DNA agrees better with TRBJ2-5, so the J call may be wrong. The CDR3 length is 14 residues. In DNA, the CDR3 is TGTGCCAGCACCGACTCGATAACCCAAGAGACCCAGTACTTC. It translates to CASTDSITQETQYF.

This clonotype was observed a handful of times. This chain links TRBV7-8 with TRBJ2-3; no definite D call. This CDR3 spans 15 amino acids. Per the germline V gene, CDR1 is SGHVS and CDR2 is FQNEAQ. Between the trimmed V and J ends, which lost 5 bases and 7 bases, there was a span of 19 bases. This CDR3 is CASSETSGSLNTQYF. The CDR3 DNA follows: TGTGCCAGCAGCGAAACGTCGGGTTCGCTGAATACGCAGTATTTT.

V is TRBV4-1 and J is TRBJ2-7, with TRBD2 matching over 8 bases. After removal of 4 bases from V and 0 bases from J, the junction contained 5 bases not matched to a gene. Germline CDR1 and CDR2: MGHRA and YSYEKL. The CDR3 runs to 15 residues. This CDR3 is CASSLGTSLSYEQYF. Written as DNA, the CDR3 is TGCGCCAGCAGCCTCGGGACTAGTCTCTCCTACGAGCAGTACTTC.

The rearrangement uses TRBV6-5 and TRBJ2-5; 10 positions agree with TRBD1. Near its end, the DNA agrees better with TRBJ2-7, so the J call may be wrong. This CDR3 is 16 amino acids long. The V gene's germline CDR1 is MNHEY and CDR2 SVGAGI. The CDR3 DNA follows: TGTGCCAGCAGTTCCACCAAGACAGGGGGCACCTACGAGCAGTACTTC. This gives the protein CASSSTKTGGTYEQYF.

The genes are TRBV27 and TRBJ1-1, with D possibly matching TRBD1 (5 bases). This CDR3 has 15 residues. The V gene's germline CDR1 is MNHEY and CDR2 SMNVEV (reference sequence). Trimming shortened V by 8 bases and J by 2 bases, and 18 bases separated the two germline ends. The CDR3 bases are TGTGCCAGCCGCTACAGGACGACGGGAAACACTGAAGCTTTCTTT. Protein product: CASRYRTTGNTEAFF.

A few counts support this clonotype. This chain links TRBV7-6 with TRBJ2-2, with 7 bases lining up with TRBD2. The germline CDR1 and CDR2 sequences are SGHVS and FNYEAQ. The junction had 6 bases not matched to a gene; V was cut back by 3 bases and J by 5 bases. The CDR3 sequence is 15 residues long. The CDR3 region is CASSLAGEVTGELFF. The CDR3 nucleotides are TGTGCCAGCAGCTTGGCGGGAGAGGTGACCGGGGAGCTGTTTTTT.